Each of the 12 T cell receptor beta chains below was sequenced from the same sample in a study of blood T cell repertoires in COVID-19. Assay used: immunoSEQ multiplex PCR; TCRdb lists only in-frame clones, some missing. The sample holds around 220,000 clones, around 84% seen once. Sequences were obtained from peripheral blood. The receptors were sampled from a man under 40 with active or convalescent COVID-19.

The V gene is TRBV20-1, the J gene TRBJ1-5, with D tentatively TRBD1 (5 bases). The germline V and J ends were trimmed by 3 bases and 1 base, with 10 bases remaining between them. CDR1 and CDR2 (germline): DFQATT, SNEGSKA (reference sequence). CDR3 length: 14 residues. CDR3 sequence: CSASISGSNQPQHF. The CDR3 bases are TGCAGTGCTAGTATATCAGGGAGCAATCAGCCCCAGCATTTT.

This chain links TRBV7-8 with TRBJ2-7; a weak D match, TRBD1 (5 bases). There are 14 residues in the CDR3. V lost 7 bases and J lost 0, with 13 bases in between. Germline CDR1 reads SGHVS; CDR2 reads FQNEAQ. CDR3 protein: CASTPTTDSYEQYF. CDR3 in DNA: TGTGCCAGCACCCCCACGACAGACTCCTACGAGCAGTACTTC.

This clone showed up just a few times. The V and J genes are TRBV9 and TRBJ1-1; a weak D match, TRBD1 (5 bases). V dropped 0 bases and J dropped 6 bases, with 12 bases sitting between them. CDR3 length equals 14 residues. Germline lookup yields CDR1 SGDLS and CDR2 YYNGEE. Written as DNA, the CDR3 is TGTGCCAGCAGCGTAGCTCCGGGGGTCGCTGAAGCTTTCTTT. Its protein product is CASSVAPGVAEAFF.

The chain combines TRBV21-1 with TRBJ2-3; TRBD1, the table's D call, was not compared with the DNA. TRBV21-1 is listed as a pseudogene. The CDR3 has 14 residues. Here the CDR3 reads CASSKWGSTDTQYF. The CDR3 DNA follows: TGTGCCAGCAGCAAATGGGGCAGCACAGATACGCAGTATTTT.

The rearrangement uses TRBV27 and TRBJ2-5, with 9 bases fitting TRBD2. V lost 0 bases to trimming and J lost 5 bases; unmatched junction nucleotides: 4. Germline V lookup: CDR1 MNHEY, CDR2 SMNVEV (reference sequence). The CDR3 totals 15 residues. CDR3 nucleotide sequence: TGTGCCAGCAGTTTATCGGCTAGCGGGACCGAGACCCAGTACTTC. Its protein is CASSLSASGTETQYF.

This chain connects TRBV5-1 to TRBJ1-1, with a weak D call TRBD1 (6 bases). The CDR3 has 13 amino acids. Germline V gene data show CDR1 as SGHRS and CDR2 as YFSETQ. Trimming shortened V by 0 bases and J by 6 bases, and 9 bases separated the two germline ends. CDR3 protein: CASSLEGVAEAFF. DNA of the CDR3: TGCGCCAGCAGCTTGGAGGGGGTCGCTGAAGCTTTCTTT.

V is TRBV4-2 and J is TRBJ2-5, with 12 bases aligning to TRBD2. Germline loops: CDR1 LGHNA, CDR2 YNFKEQ. V lost 4 bases and J lost 1; bases outside the gene matches: 4. The CDR3 consists of 16 residues. CDR3 amino acids: CASSRGTSGFQETQYF. CDR3 sequence (DNA): TGTGCCAGCAGCCGGGGGACTAGCGGGTTCCAAGAGACCCAGTACTTC.

This chain connects TRBV9 to TRBJ2-2, with D maybe TRBD1 (7 bases). CDR1 is SGDLS, CDR2 YYNGEE, per germline. V gave up 0 bases and J gave up 4 bases, with 13 bases separating them. The CDR3 loop spans 16 amino acids. Here the CDR3 DNA reads TGTGCCAGCAGCGTAGCGGGGCAGGGGGGCACCGGGGAGCTGTTTTTT. Its protein product is CASSVAGQGGTGELFF.

The rearrangement joins TRBV10-2 to TRBJ1-5; 7 bases match TRBD1. Germline V gene sequence: CDR1 WSHSY, CDR2 SAAADI. This CDR3 spans 16 amino acids. With V trimmed by 0 bases and J by 5 bases, 7 bases remained unmatched. The CDR3 DNA is TGCGCCAGCAGTGAGTCACGACAGGGAAAGGATCAGCCCCAGCATTTT. Its translation: CASSESRQGKDQPQHF.

The chain joins TRBV19 to TRBJ1-5, with 11 bases that match TRBD1. This CDR3 comprises 15 residues. V gave up 7 bases and J gave up 1 base; unmatched junction bases: 3. In germline, CDR1 is LNHDA, CDR2 SQIVND (reference sequence). This CDR3 reads CASTRDRGSNQPQHF. The CDR3 region has the DNA TGTGCCAGTACCAGGGACAGGGGGAGCAATCAGCCCCAGCATTTT.

V usage is TRBV9 and J usage is TRBJ1-2; no firm D call. Germline CDR1 and CDR2: SGDLS and YYNGEE. With 4 bases removed from V and 0 bases from J, the gap between germline ends came to 16 bases. The CDR3 is 16 residues long. CDR3 nucleotides: TGTGCCAGCAGCCCAGAAGCAGGCCGAGCTAACTATGGCTACACCTTC. Its translation is CASSPEAGRANYGYTF.

V usage is TRBV10-2 and J usage is TRBJ2-2, with 12 nucleotides matching TRBD1. The V and J ends lost 5 bases and 6 bases, in that order; junction bases with no gene match: 4. CDR3 size: 15 residues. CDR1 and CDR2 (germline): WSHSY, SAAADI. The DNA for the CDR3 is TGCGCCAGCAGTCGGGGACAGGGGGCGGCCGGGGAGCTGTTTTTT. Translation gives CASSRGQGAAGELFF.